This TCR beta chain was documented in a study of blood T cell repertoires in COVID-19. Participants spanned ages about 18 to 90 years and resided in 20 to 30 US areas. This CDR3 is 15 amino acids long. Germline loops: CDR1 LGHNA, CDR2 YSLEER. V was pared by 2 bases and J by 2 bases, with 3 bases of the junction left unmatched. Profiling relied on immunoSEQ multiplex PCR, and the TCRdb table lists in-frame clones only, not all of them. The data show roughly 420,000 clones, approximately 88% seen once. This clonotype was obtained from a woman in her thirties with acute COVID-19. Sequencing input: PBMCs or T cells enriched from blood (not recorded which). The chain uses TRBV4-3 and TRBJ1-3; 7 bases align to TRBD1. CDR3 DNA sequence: TGCGCCAGCAGCCAATCGACAGGGACTGGAAACACCATATATTTT. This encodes CASSQSTGTGNTIYF.